This entry features one T cell receptor beta chain sequence. Its antigen remains unknown. Generated by immunoSEQ multiplex PCR, the TCRdb table keeps only in-frame clones and is missing some. The sample includes around 300,000 clones, around nine tenths of them seen just once. Treatment: roughly 19 received Ad26.COV2.S at low or high dose, single or two shots; roughly 5 received placebo; per-sample allocation not given. Specimen acquisition occurred on day 63 following the initial vaccine or placebo injection. The data derive from a study of Ad26.COV2.S vaccination and SARS-CoV-2 variants. Study-level information: Vaccine-arm donor from the placebo-controlled COV1001 Ad26.COV2.S trial.

The V gene lost 7 bases and the J gene lost 1 base, with 12 bases spanning the gap. The germline CDR1 and CDR2 sequences are SGHVS and FQNEAQ. The CDR3 has 14 amino acids. General study findings and limits: The placebo group had lower spike-specific TCR breadth than the vaccine recipients did.

Sequencing was performed on peripheral blood, taken in a trial of Ad26.COV2.S vaccine versus placebo. The origin of this receptor is a person aged 18-60 years who received the Ad26.COV2.S COVID-19 vaccine or a placebo. The rearrangement uses TRBV7-8 and TRBJ2-3; TRBD1 or TRBD2 may be the D gene (5 bases each). For the CDR3, the DNA is TGTGCCAGCAAGGGGAGTTGGGGCACAGATACGCAGTATTTT. Residues: CASKGSWGTDTQYF. Full variable domain (rest looked up from reference TRBV7-8 and TRBJ2-3): GAGVSQSPRYKVAKRGQDVALRCDPISGHVSLFWYQQALGQGPEFLTYFQNEAQLDKSGLPSDRFFAERPEGSVSTLKIQRTQQEDSAVYLCASKGSWGTDTQYFGPGTRLTVL.